The 8 T cell receptor beta chains below all came from one sample that was sequenced in a study of post-analysis software for immune sequencing data. Findings and limits, study-wide: Patients carried roughly 5 TRBV segments more frequently than controls did, and TRBV5-6, TRBV5-1 and TRBV20-1 were among them.

No antigen has been identified for these receptors. Included in the TCR beta cDNA libraries were unique molecular identifiers. TCRdb independently ran MiXCR on the PCR reads; one entry per CDR3 protein. The sample yields about 820,000 distinct CDR3 sequences, 53% seen once. What was sequenced was blood. The receptors stem from a girl aged 10 to 17 with multiple sclerosis.

This clonotype was picked up a small number of times. The chain links TRBV7-2 to TRBJ2-5; 8 bases line up with TRBD2. The germline V gene encodes CDR1 SGHTA and CDR2 FQGNSA. The V segment lost 7 bases and the J segment 6 bases; nucleotides outside the gene matches: 13. CDR3 length equals 15 residues. CDR3 sequence (DNA): TGTGCCAGCACACAGCGGACTAGCCCGACCCAGACCCAGTACTTC. Encoded protein: CASTQRTSPTQTQYF.

This chain connects TRBV12-3 or TRBV12-4 to TRBJ2-7, with D uncertain. This CDR3 is 15 amino acids long. Trimming removed 4 bases at V and 4 bases at J, with 17 bases between. In DNA, the CDR3 is TGTGCCAGCAGTTATATCGGACCTAGGTTATACGAGCAGTACTTC. Its protein product is CASSYIGPRLYEQYF.

DNA of the CDR3: TGTGCCAGCAGCCCTATGGGCAGGGGCGAGAACACTGAAGCTTTCTTT. Amino acids: CASSPMGRGENTEAFF. This chain uses TRBV3-1 with TRBJ1-1; D possibly corresponds to TRBD1 (6 bases). The length of the CDR3 is 16 residues. Germline V CDR1 and CDR2: LGHDT, YNNKEL (reference sequence). V was trimmed by 4 bases and J by 1 base, leaving 16 bases between them.

The chain carries TRBV5-1 and TRBJ2-7; 9 bases are a match to TRBD1. The CDR3 consists of 15 residues. CDR1 is SGHRS, CDR2 YFSETQ, per germline. V gave up 4 bases and J gave up 3 bases; unmatched junction bases: 8. This chain's CDR3 is CASSLRPGQGYEQYF. The CDR3 nucleotides read TGCGCCAGCAGCCTCCGTCCGGGACAGGGCTACGAGCAGTACTTC.

The chain joins TRBV3-1 to TRBJ1-1; TRBD1 aligns across 7 bases. Germline CDR1 is LGHDT and CDR2 is YNNKEL (reference sequence). J was trimmed by 7 bases and V by 0 bases; bases with no gene match: 5. The CDR3 sequence is 14 residues long. This CDR3 reads CASSQDGYRGEAFF. CDR3 nucleotides: TGTGCCAGCAGCCAAGATGGGTACAGGGGTGAAGCTTTCTTT.

With regard to this clonotype: The junction does not match germline at one end; this may be a read error. The V gene is TRBV29-1, the J gene TRBJ1-2; 9 bases line up with TRBD1. The CDR3 consists of 15 residues. The germline gives CDR1 SQVTM, CDR2 ANQGSEA. The CDR3 DNA sequence: TGCAGCGTTGAGATGTTAGGACAGGGGAACTGTGGCTACACCTTC. It is translated as CSVEMLGQGNCGYTF. Supplemented by reference TRBV29-1 and TRBJ1-2, the full variable domain reads SAVISQKPSRDICQRGTSLTIQCQVDSQVTMMFWYRQQPGQSLTLIATANQGSEATYESGFVIDKFPISRPNLTFSTLTVSNMSPEDSSIYLCSVEMLGQGNCGYTFGSGTRLTVV.

The chain uses TRBV3-1 and TRBJ2-1; D is possibly TRBD2 (6 bases). Germline loops: CDR1 LGHDT, CDR2 YNNKEL (reference sequence). The CDR3 totals 16 residues. The V end was cut by 0 bases, the J end by 6 bases, with 15 bases between. The CDR3 DNA sequence: TGTGCCAGCAGCCAAGACGGGACTCCCCAGGGCAATGAGCAGTTCTTC. Protein product: CASSQDGTPQGNEQFF.

The rearrangement links TRBV12-3 or TRBV12-4 to TRBJ2-1; D possibly uses TRBD1 or TRBD2 (6 bases each). Trimming pared 6 bases from V and 7 bases from J, leaving 19 bases between. This CDR3 has 15 residues. The CDR3 nucleotides read TGTGCCAGCAGCCGCCCGATGGGGGGCGAAAATGAGCAGTTCTTC. Protein sequence: CASSRPMGGENEQFF.